These 27 T cell receptor beta chains were all obtained from the same sample, sequenced in a study of shared clonotypes between healthy human individuals. Repertoires were generated with immunoSEQ multiplex PCR, while TCRdb's copy carries only in-frame clones and drops some. The table records around 1,900,000 clones, over 85% of them present only once. CD45RO-negative CD8 cells positively selected for CCR7 made up the naive population, which excluded terminally differentiated effector memory CD45RA+ cells. What was sequenced was naive CD8+ T cells from PBMCs. The receptors stem from a man between 18 and 35 years old in good health. Some clones in this sample may be carry-over from other donors' samples.

The V and J genes are TRBV5-1 and TRBJ2-3, with no clear D. Trimming took off 3 bases at V and 5 bases at J, with 7 bases between the two ends. The CDR3 totals 12 residues. Germline loops: CDR1 SGHRS, CDR2 YFSETQ. The CDR3: CASSSSGDTQYF. The CDR3 DNA follows: TGCGCCAGCAGCTCGTCGGGAGATACGCAGTATTTT.

The chain joins TRBV2 to TRBJ2-3; no firm D call. With 0 bases removed from V and 0 bases from J, the gap between germline ends came to 10 bases. This CDR3 is 16 amino acids long. Germline lookup yields CDR1 SNHLY and CDR2 FYNNEI. CDR3 DNA sequence: TGTGCCAGCAGTGAAGCTCGCGTAACTAGCACAGATACGCAGTATTTT. Its protein product is CASSEARVTSTDTQYF.

This clone appeared a few times. The chain has TRBV6-6 and TRBJ1-3; D may be TRBD1 (5 bases). The CDR3 runs 15 residues. Germline CDR1 MNHNY, CDR2 SVGAGI (reference sequence). Trimming took off 2 bases at V and 0 bases at J, with 8 bases between the two ends. The CDR3 region is CASSYDSRSGNTIYF. CDR3 in DNA: TGTGCCAGCAGTTACGACAGTCGCTCTGGAAACACCATATATTTT.

The genes are TRBV15 and TRBJ1-3, with no clear D. Germline V gene sequence: CDR1 LNHNV, CDR2 YYDKDF (reference sequence). This CDR3 spans 11 amino acids. Trimming shortened V by 8 bases and J by 4 bases, and 6 bases separated the two germline ends. The CDR3 region has the DNA TGTGCCACCGGCACAGGAAACACCATATATTTT. This sequence encodes CATGTGNTIYF. The full variable domain, with the rest looked up from reference TRBV15 and TRBJ1-3, is DAMVIQNPRYQVTQFGKPVTLSCSQTLNHNVMYWYQQKSSQAPKLLFHYYDKDFNNEADTPDNFQSRRPNTSFCFLDIRSPGLGDTAMYLCATGTGNTIYFGEGSWLTVV.

This clone has only a few counts. This chain uses TRBV6-5 with TRBJ1-1; tentatively, D is TRBD1 (5 bases). V dropped 2 bases and J dropped 6 bases, with 13 bases sitting between them. This CDR3 comprises 14 residues. CDR1 is MNHEY and CDR2 is SVGAGI in the germline V gene. The CDR3 protein is CASSYSGTAPEAFF. In DNA, the CDR3 is TGTGCCAGCAGTTACAGCGGGACGGCGCCTGAAGCTTTCTTT.

V is TRBV4-1 and J is TRBJ2-6; D may correspond to TRBD1 or TRBD2 (6 bases each). V lost 3 bases and J 1 base, leaving 22 bases between the germline ends. The CDR3 spans 20 residues. Germline-derived CDR1 and CDR2 are MGHRA and YSYEKL. The CDR3 sequence: CASSQHPGGGSLSGANVLTF. Written as DNA, the CDR3 is TGCGCCAGCAGCCAGCACCCTGGAGGGGGGAGCCTTTCTGGGGCCAACGTCCTGACTTTC.

The chain has TRBV6-5 and TRBJ2-6; maybe TRBD1 (5 bases). CDR1 and CDR2 (germline): MNHEY, SVGAGI. This CDR3 is 14 amino acids long. The V and J ends lost 6 bases and 1 base respectively, with 7 bases between them. The CDR3 nucleotides read TGTGCCAGCAGGGGGCCATCTGGGGCCAACGTCCTGACTTTC. Protein: CASRGPSGANVLTF.

The chain carries TRBV9 and TRBJ2-7, with 8 positions matching TRBD2. Germline values: CDR1 SGDLS, CDR2 YYNGEE. V gave up 0 bases and J gave up 2 bases; unmatched junction bases: 7. CDR3 length: 16 amino acids. The CDR3 nucleotides are TGTGCCAGCAGCGTAGCTAGAACTAGCGGTCCCTACGAGCAGTACTTC. Translation gives CASSVARTSGPYEQYF.

The CDR3 nucleotides read TGCGCCAGCAGCGACCGGACAGTTGCTTACAATGAGCAGTTCTTC. As protein: CASSDRTVAYNEQFF. The chain recombines TRBV4-1 with TRBJ2-1; D is perhaps TRBD1 (6 bases). CDR1 MGHRA and CDR2 YSYEKL come from the germline V gene. Trimming pared 5 bases from V and 4 bases from J, leaving 15 bases between. The CDR3 spans 15 residues.

V and J are TRBV7-2 and TRBJ2-5; maybe TRBD1 (6 bases). Germline CDR1 and CDR2: SGHTA and FQGNSA. V gave up 5 bases and J gave up 0 bases, with 13 bases separating them. The CDR3 contains 15 residues. In DNA, the CDR3 is TGTGCCAGCAGCATGACAGGCCAGTACCAAGAGACCCAGTACTTC. Its protein is CASSMTGQYQETQYF.

The chain joins TRBV9 to TRBJ1-2; D uncertain. The CDR3 spans 15 residues. V lost 4 bases and J 1 base, leaving 14 bases between the germline ends. Germline loops: CDR1 SGDLS, CDR2 YYNGEE. The CDR3 reads CASSSEAKVNYGYTF. CDR3 nucleotides: TGTGCCAGCAGCTCCGAGGCGAAGGTTAACTATGGCTACACCTTC.

This sequence joins TRBV5-6 and TRBJ1-2; the D is unclear. Looked up from germline, CDR1 is SGHDT and CDR2 is YYEEEE. Trimming took off 4 bases at V and 4 bases at J, with 5 bases between the two ends. The CDR3 is 11 residues long. The chain's CDR3 is CASSKTYGYTF. CDR3 bases: TGTGCCAGCAGCAAAACCTATGGCTACACCTTC.

A single count supports this clone. The chain recombines TRBV6-5 with TRBJ1-1; D remains ambiguous. CDR3 length: 13 residues. Per the germline V gene, CDR1 is MNHEY and CDR2 is SVGAGI. V was clipped by 6 bases and J by 5 bases, with 13 bases between them. CDR3 sequence (DNA): TGTGCCAGCAGGGTACGCGGCAGTACTGAAGCTTTCTTT. Its protein is CASRVRGSTEAFF.

The J gene is TRBJ2-7, the V gene TRBV7-6; D not certain. The CDR3 sequence is 14 residues long. The V and J ends lost 0 bases and 3 bases respectively, with 9 bases between them. From germline, CDR1 is SGHVS and CDR2 FNYEAQ. The CDR3 DNA follows: TGTGCCAGCAGCTTAGCGATCGTGGACTACGAGCAGTACTTC. It translates to CASSLAIVDYEQYF.

A word on this clone: The identical CDR3 is also encoded by other nucleotide sequences in the sample. The genes are TRBV7-9 and TRBJ1-1; D is ambiguous. This CDR3 region has 13 residues. Germline CDR1 is SEHNR and CDR2 is FQNEAQ (reference sequence). Trimming took off 5 bases at V and 3 bases at J, with 10 bases between the two ends. CDR3: CASSPTGDTEAFF. DNA for the CDR3: TGTGCCAGCAGCCCGACCGGGGACACTGAAGCTTTCTTT.

This chain uses TRBV9 with TRBJ2-7, with 9 positions matching TRBD1. CDR1 SGDLS and CDR2 YYNGEE come from the germline V gene. The ends lost 4 bases at V and 3 bases at J; junction bases unmatched: 5. The CDR3 extends over 14 amino acids. This chain's CDR3 is CASSPNRGHYEQYF. The CDR3 DNA is TGTGCCAGCAGCCCAAACAGGGGGCACTACGAGCAGTACTTC.

This chain connects TRBV27 to TRBJ2-6; the D is unclear. Germline V gene sequence: CDR1 MNHEY, CDR2 SMNVEV (reference sequence). There are 16 residues in the CDR3. V was cut by 9 bases and J by 0 bases, with 15 bases left in between. The CDR3 spells CASLDAYGSGANVLTF. The CDR3 bases are TGTGCCAGTCTGGACGCGTATGGCTCTGGGGCCAACGTCCTGACTTTC.

CDR3 nucleotide sequence: TGTGCCAGCAGCTTGATGGGAAGAGTGGCTGAAAAACTGTTTTTT. It yields the protein CASSLMGRVAEKLFF. This sequence joins TRBV5-6 and TRBJ1-4; D not resolved. Trimming pared 1 base from V and 7 bases from J, leaving 14 bases between. From germline, CDR1 is SGHDT and CDR2 YYEEEE. The CDR3 length is 15 residues.

J is TRBJ2-2 and V is TRBV2, with 12 bases that match TRBD1. V was pared by 11 bases and J by 4 bases, with 8 bases of the junction left unmatched. Germline V gives CDR1 SNHLY, CDR2 FYNNEI. The CDR3 contains 15 residues. The CDR3 reads CAGGGGQGATGELFF. CDR3 sequence (DNA): TGTGCCGGAGGAGGGGGACAGGGGGCCACCGGGGAGCTGTTTTTT.

The chain carries TRBV4-3 and TRBJ2-6, with 7 bases matching TRBD1. The CDR3 has 16 amino acids. The germline gives CDR1 LGHNA, CDR2 YSLEER. V lost 8 bases and J lost 0; bases outside the gene matches: 7. CDR3 nucleotide sequence: TGCGCCAGCGCCGGGACAGCATACTCTGGGGCCAACGTCCTGACTTTC. This codes for CASAGTAYSGANVLTF.

The CDR3 is CASSLARGPGNQPQHF. Written as DNA, the CDR3 is TGTGCCAGCAGCTTAGCGCGGGGTCCGGGCAATCAGCCCCAGCATTTT. The J gene is TRBJ1-5, the V gene TRBV7-6; D is unclear. Trimming left V 0 bases short and J 2 bases short, with 11 bases between. The CDR3 consists of 16 residues. Germline V gives CDR1 SGHVS, CDR2 FNYEAQ.

This chain connects TRBV6-5 to TRBJ2-3; the D call may be TRBD1 or TRBD2 (5 bases each). Germline V gene sequence: CDR1 MNHEY, CDR2 SVGAGI. Trimming shortened V by 4 bases and J by 3 bases, and 14 bases separated the two germline ends. This CDR3 comprises 15 residues. In nucleotides, the CDR3 is TGTGCCAGCAGTTTCGGCCAGGGAGTTACAGATACGCAGTATTTT. Translated, it gives CASSFGQGVTDTQYF.

The chain uses TRBV4-1 and TRBJ1-2; a weak D match, TRBD1 (5 bases). This CDR3 is built from 14 residues. CDR1 and CDR2 from the germline V gene are MGHRA and YSYEKL. V lost 4 bases, J lost 5 bases, and 14 bases lay in between. The CDR3 DNA reads TGCGCCAGCAGCCCCCAGGGAGGTTGGTATGGCTACACCTTC. This gives the protein CASSPQGGWYGYTF.

The chain recombines TRBV5-1 with TRBJ1-1, with D maybe TRBD1 (6 bases). Trimming pared 6 bases from V and 1 base from J, leaving 10 bases between. This CDR3 is 13 amino acids long. CDR1 SGHRS and CDR2 YFSETQ come from the germline V gene. CDR3 sequence reads: CASKEGGNTEAFF. CDR3 in DNA: TGCGCCAGCAAGGAGGGGGGGAACACTGAAGCTTTCTTT.

This clone showed up just once. The chain employs TRBV14 and TRBJ1-4; no clear D gene. Trimming stripped 0 bases from V and 8 bases from J, with 22 bases between. There are 18 residues in the CDR3. Looked up from germline, CDR1 is SGHDN and CDR2 is FVKESK. For the CDR3, the DNA is TGTGCCAGCAGCCAAGATTTCATAATTGGGCATAAGGACGAAAAACTGTTTTTT. It codes for CASSQDFIIGHKDEKLFF.

This chain joins TRBV19 and TRBJ2-5, with D possibly being TRBD1 (6 bases). Between the trimmed V and J ends, which lost 4 bases and 4 bases, there was a span of 16 bases. The V gene's germline CDR1 is LNHDA and CDR2 SQIVND (reference sequence). The CDR3 runs 15 residues. CDR3: CASSRRTVKGETQYF. The CDR3 bases are TGTGCCAGTAGTAGGCGGACAGTCAAGGGAGAGACCCAGTACTTC.

The chain joins TRBV4-1 to TRBJ2-1, with a possible D match to TRBD1 (5 bases). The length of the CDR3 is 14 residues. V dropped 0 bases and J dropped 4 bases, with 7 bases sitting between them. The V gene's germline CDR1 is MGHRA and CDR2 YSYEKL. This CDR3 reads CASSQDQGYNEQFF. The CDR3 DNA is TGCGCCAGCAGCCAAGACCAGGGATACAATGAGCAGTTCTTC.